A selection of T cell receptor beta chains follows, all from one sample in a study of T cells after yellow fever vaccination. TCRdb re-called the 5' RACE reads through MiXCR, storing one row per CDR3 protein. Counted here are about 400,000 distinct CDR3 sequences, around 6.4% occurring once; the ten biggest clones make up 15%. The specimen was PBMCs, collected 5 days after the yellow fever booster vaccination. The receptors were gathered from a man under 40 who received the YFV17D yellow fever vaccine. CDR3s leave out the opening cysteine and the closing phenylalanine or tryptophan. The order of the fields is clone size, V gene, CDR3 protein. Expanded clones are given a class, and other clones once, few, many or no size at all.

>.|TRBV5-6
ASSLRQTMYQETQY
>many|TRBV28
ASSPDIGFIQY
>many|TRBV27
ASSFRTGELF
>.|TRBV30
AWSGAYEQY
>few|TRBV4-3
ASSQIEGSPLH
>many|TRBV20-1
SASYRVVLNEQF
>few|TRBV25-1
ASGTPKGFEQF
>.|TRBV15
ATSRDPAYEQY
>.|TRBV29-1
SVMGYTEAF
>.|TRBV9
ASSAGGLITGELF
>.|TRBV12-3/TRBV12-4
ASTPRRLAGGNGELF
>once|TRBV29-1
SVEATGTAIAF
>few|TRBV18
ASSDGGLHSATI
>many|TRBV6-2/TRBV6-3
ASRNLLSSYNEQF
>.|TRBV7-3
ASSERSSSGNGKQF
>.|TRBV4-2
ASSHRGQDADTQY
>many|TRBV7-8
ASSSRTNSYEQY
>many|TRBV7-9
ASSRPSGETQY
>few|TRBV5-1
ASSRQGPNEKLF
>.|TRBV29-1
SDSGMDYGYT
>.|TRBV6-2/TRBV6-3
ASSYSMGHSTEPQH
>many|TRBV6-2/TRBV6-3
ASSLSGTVNNEQF
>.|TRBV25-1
ASSGDGVRQPQH
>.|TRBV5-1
ASSLTGGAYNEQF
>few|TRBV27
ASRTLYEQY
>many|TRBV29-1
SVARTGEAF
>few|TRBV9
ASSVSGRETQY
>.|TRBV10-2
ASSGEGPRAQH
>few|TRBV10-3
AIGGTSGSWGNEQF
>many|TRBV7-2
ASSLYTDTQY
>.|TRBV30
AWIPPRNTEAF
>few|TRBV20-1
SARVRGGSDTQY
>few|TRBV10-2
ASSPLASLGTDTQY
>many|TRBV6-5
ASSPNQARETQY
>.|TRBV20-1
SALLADTQY
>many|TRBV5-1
ASSPTGVETQY